These 31 T cell receptor beta chains were all obtained from the same sample, sequenced in a study of CD8+ T cells in alopecia areata. The sequencing template was cDNA reverse transcribed from extracted RNA. Repertoires were generated with immunoSEQ multiplex PCR, while TCRdb's copy carries only in-frame clones and drops some. Of some 170,000 clones in the sample, roughly 50% were seen once. Treatment given: oral pan-JAK inhibitor, 5-10 mg twice daily. The sample was CD4+ T cells sorted from blood, taken between weeks 55 and 65, from a patient treated with tofacitinib. The receptors derive from a human donor with alopecia areata.

The chain recombines TRBV5-1 with TRBJ2-1; 9 nucleotides align to TRBD1. Germline CDR1 SGHRS, CDR2 YFSETQ. The J segment lost 6 bases and the V segment lost 6 bases, leaving 7 bases of the junction unmatched. This CDR3 has 14 residues. The CDR3 loop is CASKSGTGSNEQFF. In nucleotides, the CDR3 is TGCGCCAGCAAGTCCGGGACAGGGTCCAATGAGCAGTTCTTC. The complete variable domain, with remaining parts taken from reference TRBV5-1 and TRBJ2-1, reads KAGVTQTPRYLIKTRGQQVTLSCSPISGHRSVSWYQQTPGQGLQFLFEYFSETQRNKGNFPGRFSGRQFSNSRSEMNVSTLELGDSALYLCASKSGTGSNEQFFGPGTRLTVL.

The genes are TRBV19 and TRBJ1-1, with 8 positions matching TRBD1. The germline V gene has CDR1 LNHDA and CDR2 SQIVND (reference sequence). The V segment lost 4 bases and the J segment 5 bases; nucleotides outside the gene matches: 6. This CDR3 contains 14 residues. The CDR3 protein is CASSTQGAGTEAFF. CDR3 DNA sequence: TGTGCCAGTAGTACCCAGGGGGCCGGAACTGAAGCTTTCTTT.

Worth noting for this clone: Additional DNA sequences in this sample encode the identical CDR3. The chain joins TRBV4-1 to TRBJ1-5; D unresolved. Germline CDR1 is MGHRA and CDR2 is YSYEKL. The CDR3 runs 12 residues. Trimming left V 2 bases short and J 6 bases short, with 5 bases between. The CDR3 region has the DNA TGCGCCAGCAGCCAACCCGGTCAGCCCCAGCATTTT. Protein product: CASSQPGQPQHF.

The chain couples TRBV29-1 to TRBJ2-3; unclear D gene. CDR3 length: 12 amino acids. Trimming left V 2 bases short and J 4 bases short, with 7 bases between. CDR1 and CDR2 (germline): SQVTM, ANQGSEA. CDR3 protein: CSVEHGPDTQYF. The CDR3 DNA is TGCAGCGTTGAACACGGCCCAGATACGCAGTATTTT.

This chain uses TRBV7-9 with TRBJ2-3, with D uncertain. The V and J ends lost 5 bases and 0 bases respectively, with 12 bases between them. The CDR3 sequence is 15 residues long. CDR1 is SEHNR, CDR2 FQNEAQ, per germline (reference sequence). CDR3 sequence (DNA): TGTGCCAGCAGCCCCCTCAAATCTAGCACAGATACGCAGTATTTT. Its protein is CASSPLKSSTDTQYF.

The rearrangement uses TRBV30 and TRBJ1-2; 8 positions agree with TRBD1. Germline CDR1 is GTSNPN and CDR2 is SVGIG (reference sequence). Losses at the gene ends were 4 bases for V and 8 bases for J; bases not matched to a gene: 9. The CDR3 consists of 13 residues. The CDR3 spells CAWMAGGAGGYTF. The CDR3 DNA is TGTGCCTGGATGGCAGGGGGCGCGGGAGGCTACACCTTC.

The chain recombines TRBV29-1 with TRBJ1-1; 8 nucleotides line up with TRBD1. The germline V gene has CDR1 SQVTM and CDR2 ANQGSEA. J lost 6 bases, V lost 8 bases, and 8 bases had no gene match. The CDR3 has 12 residues. CDR3 nucleotides: TGCAGCATTAGACAGGGGTCGGCTGAAGCTTTCTTT. This encodes CSIRQGSAEAFF.

The rearrangement links TRBV4-2 to TRBJ2-7; D is unclear. V was pared by 2 bases and J by 4 bases, with 9 bases between. The CDR3 has 13 residues. CDR1 and CDR2 from the germline V gene are LGHNA and YNFKEQ. The CDR3 protein is CASSQPPVYEQYF. The CDR3 bases are TGTGCCAGCAGCCAACCGCCAGTTTACGAGCAGTACTTC.

This clone came up a few times. The J gene is TRBJ2-3, the V gene TRBV20-1; no clear D gene. This CDR3 has 11 amino acids. Germline V gene lookup returns CDR1 DFQATT and CDR2 SNEGSKA (reference sequence). V lost 2 bases, J lost 4 bases, and 4 bases lay in between. The CDR3 protein is CSARLADTQYF. The DNA of the CDR3 is TGCAGTGCTAGATTGGCAGATACGCAGTATTTT.

The V and J genes are TRBV4-2 and TRBJ2-7; D gene uncertain. The CDR3 contains 14 residues. Germline V gene data show CDR1 as LGHNA and CDR2 as YNFKEQ. Trimming removed 1 base at V and 3 bases at J, with 10 bases between. Written as DNA, the CDR3 is TGTGCCAGCAGCCAAGGTGTGGACGGCTACGAGCAGTACTTC. This codes for CASSQGVDGYEQYF.

This sequence joins TRBV7-9 and TRBJ1-6; D unclear. With 5 bases removed from V and 13 bases from J, the gap between germline ends came to 12 bases. The germline V gene encodes CDR1 SEHNR and CDR2 FQNEAQ (reference sequence). CDR3 length: 12 residues. The CDR3 spells CASSPAENPLHF. As DNA, the CDR3 is TGTGCCAGCAGCCCGGCGGAGAATCCCCTCCACTTT. The variable domain in full, completed from reference TRBV7-9 and TRBJ1-6, reads DTGVSQNPRHKITKRGQNVTFRCDPISEHNRLYWYRQTLGQGPEFLTYFQNEAQLEKSRLLSDRFSAERPKGSFSTLEIQRTEQGDSAMYLCASSPAENPLHFGNGTRLTVT.

The chain carries TRBV29-1 and TRBJ1-5; D is unresolved. Germline V lookup: CDR1 SQVTM, CDR2 ANQGSEA. The CDR3 is 14 amino acids. Trimming cost V 6 bases and J 0 bases, with 12 bases left between them. The chain's CDR3 is CSVADGYSNQPQHF. DNA for the CDR3: TGCAGCGTCGCGGACGGATATAGCAATCAGCCCCAGCATTTT.

This chain uses TRBV5-6 with TRBJ1-2, with 7 nucleotides matching TRBD1. The CDR3 loop spans 13 amino acids. The germline gives CDR1 SGHDT, CDR2 YYEEEE. V was clipped by 5 bases and J by 7 bases; unmatched bases: 8. CDR3 in DNA: TGTGCCAGCAGTACCTTACAGGGGTTTGGCTACACCTTC. Encoded protein: CASSTLQGFGYTF.

V and J are TRBV27 and TRBJ1-1; D may be TRBD1 (5 bases). The CDR3 loop spans 14 amino acids. V was trimmed by 6 bases and J by 2 bases, leaving 13 bases between them. The germline gives CDR1 MNHEY, CDR2 SMNVEV (reference sequence). The CDR3 here is CASSFGHLNTEAFF. CDR3 bases: TGTGCCAGCAGCTTCGGACACTTAAACACTGAAGCTTTCTTT.

The chain joins TRBV11-3 to TRBJ2-1, with D maybe TRBD1 (5 bases). Germline CDR1 is SGHNT and CDR2 is YENEEA. The CDR3 runs 17 residues. The V gene lost 5 bases and the J gene lost 2 bases, with 19 bases spanning the gap. CDR3 in amino acids: CASSPTVDSTAYNEQFF. CDR3 bases: TGTGCCAGCAGCCCTACCGTTGACAGCACTGCCTACAATGAGCAGTTCTTC.

J is TRBJ2-5 and V is TRBV6-6, with 11 bases fitting TRBD1. Germline lookup yields CDR1 MNHNY and CDR2 SVGAGI (reference sequence). The CDR3 is 16 residues long. J lost 5 bases, V lost 4 bases, and 9 bases had no gene match. The CDR3 sequence is CASSLGTGGLQETQYF. For the CDR3, the DNA is TGTGCCAGCAGTTTGGGGACAGGGGGTTTACAGGAGACCCAGTACTTC.

This clone was recorded only once. The chain employs TRBV15 and TRBJ1-6, with a possible D match to TRBD1 (6 bases). Deletions cut 4 bases from V and 7 bases from J, with 11 bases between. The CDR3 sequence is 14 residues long. The germline V gene has CDR1 LNHNV and CDR2 YYDKDF (reference sequence). CDR3 nucleotide sequence: TGTGCCACCAGCACCGGGACAAGAAATTCACCCCTCCACTTT. It translates to CATSTGTRNSPLHF.

The chain couples TRBV28 to TRBJ2-3; 7 nucleotides align to TRBD2. With 5 bases clipped from V and 2 bases from J, the junction kept 10 bases outside the gene matches. Germline values: CDR1 MDHEN, CDR2 SYDVKM. The CDR3 sequence is 16 residues long. CDR3 in amino acids: CASSPTNGGVTDTQYF. The CDR3 nucleotides read TGTGCCAGCAGTCCTACCAATGGGGGGGTCACAGATACGCAGTATTTT.

A single count supports this clone. The chain employs TRBV5-8 and TRBJ1-1; a weak D match, TRBD1 (5 bases). This CDR3 has 15 residues. The germline gives CDR1 SGHTS, CDR2 YDEGEE. V lost 4 bases, J lost 5 bases, and 18 bases lay in between. CDR3 sequence (DNA): TGTGCCAGCAGCCTCACCGAGCTCGGGGGAACTGAAGCTTTCTTT. Protein product: CASSLTELGGTEAFF.

This chain uses TRBV14 with TRBJ2-7; a weak D match, TRBD2 (6 bases). The germline gives CDR1 SGHDN, CDR2 FVKESK. The V end lost 4 bases, the J end lost 6 bases, and 16 bases lay between the germline ends. This CDR3 spans 14 amino acids. The CDR3 DNA is TGTGCCAGCAGCCCGGGGGACTGGGCGGGCGAGCAGTACTTC. Translation: CASSPGDWAGEQYF. The whole variable domain, remainder taken from reference TRBV14 and TRBJ2-7, is EAGVTQFPSHSVIEKGQTVTLRCDPISGHDNLYWYRRVMGKEIKFLLHFVKESKQDESGMPNNRFLAERTGGTYSTLKVQPAELEDSGVYFCASSPGDWAGEQYFGPGTRLTVT.

The chain recombines TRBV29-1 with TRBJ2-7; tentative D call: TRBD1 (6 bases). V dropped 1 base and J dropped 3 bases, with 16 bases sitting between them. From germline, CDR1 is SQVTM and CDR2 ANQGSEA. This CDR3 has 15 amino acids. CDR3 amino acids: CSVEGNRETGYEQYF. In nucleotides, the CDR3 is TGCAGCGTTGAAGGAAACAGGGAGACGGGCTACGAGCAGTACTTC.

V is TRBV7-2 and J is TRBJ1-5; D not resolved. Trimming took 3 bases from V and 0 from J, leaving 6 bases between them. This CDR3 comprises 14 residues. Germline V lookup: CDR1 SGHTA, CDR2 FQGNSA. The chain's CDR3 is CASSLKSSNQPQHF. The CDR3, as DNA: TGTGCCAGCAGCTTGAAGAGTAGCAATCAGCCCCAGCATTTT.

With regard to this clone: Additional DNA sequences in this sample encode the identical CDR3. This chain connects TRBV20-1 to TRBJ1-2; D remains unclear. The V and J ends lost 5 bases and 4 bases respectively, with 8 bases between them. The CDR3 consists of 11 residues. Germline-derived CDR1 and CDR2 are DFQATT and SNEGSKA (reference sequence). In DNA form, the CDR3 reads TGCAGTGCTTCCGACGGCTATGGCTACACCTTC. Protein sequence: CSASDGYGYTF.

CDR3 sequence (DNA): TGTGCCAGCAGCCAATACGGGGCCGGGGAGCAGTACTTC. This encodes CASSQYGAGEQYF. The V gene is TRBV14, the J gene TRBJ2-7; either TRBD1 or TRBD2 may supply D (5 bases each). Trimming stripped 2 bases from V and 7 bases from J, with 12 bases between. Germline V gives CDR1 SGHDN, CDR2 FVKESK. The CDR3 has 13 residues.

The J gene is TRBJ2-3, the V gene TRBV4-1; D perhaps matches TRBD2 (5 bases). CDR1 and CDR2 (germline): MGHRA, YSYEKL. The CDR3 is made up of 14 amino acids. With 2 bases removed from V and 4 bases from J, the gap between germline ends came to 10 bases. CDR3 sequence (DNA): TGCGCCAGCAGCCAACCGACGAGGGCAGATACGCAGTATTTT. This sequence encodes CASSQPTRADTQYF.

This chain uses TRBV5-6 with TRBJ1-1, with D unclear. In germline, CDR1 is SGHDT, CDR2 YYEEEE. V was cut by 4 bases and J by 5 bases, with 15 bases left in between. The CDR3 extends over 14 amino acids. The CDR3 nucleotides read TGTGCCAGCAGCCGAGATAATGGAGGGACTGAAGCTTTCTTT. This sequence encodes CASSRDNGGTEAFF.

V gene TRBV4-2 combines with J gene TRBJ2-7; TRBD1 matches 7 bases. After removal of 4 bases from V and 1 base from J, the junction contained 1 base not matched to a gene. This CDR3 contains 13 residues. Looked up from germline, CDR1 is LGHNA and CDR2 is YNFKEQ. The CDR3 DNA is TGTGCCAGCAGCCCACAGGGGTCCTACGAGCAGTACTTC. Amino acids: CASSPQGSYEQYF.

Only a few counts were recorded for this clone. J is TRBJ2-5 and V is TRBV5-1, with D possibly TRBD1 on 6 matching bases. Germline loops: CDR1 SGHRS, CDR2 YFSETQ. This CDR3 has 14 residues. V shed 4 bases and J shed 1 base, with 11 bases lying between them. The CDR3 loop reads CASSKQGFQETQYF. DNA for the CDR3: TGCGCCAGCAGCAAACAGGGATTCCAAGAGACCCAGTACTTC.

The CDR3 DNA sequence: TGTGCCAGCAGCCAAGATGGGCAGGCTGAGGGCTATGGCTACACCTTC. It yields the protein CASSQDGQAEGYGYTF. This chain joins TRBV4-2 and TRBJ1-2; D not resolved. V lost 0 bases and J lost 4, with 15 bases in between. Per the germline V gene, CDR1 is LGHNA and CDR2 is YNFKEQ. The CDR3 extends over 16 amino acids.

This clone was counted a single time. The chain recombines TRBV7-2 with TRBJ1-2, with a possible D match to TRBD1 (5 bases). Germline-derived CDR1 and CDR2 are SGHTA and FQGNSA. CDR3 length equals 15 residues. V was trimmed by 5 bases and J by 2 bases, leaving 15 bases between them. The CDR3 sequence: CASSLRQNLNYGYTF. CDR3 nucleotides: TGTGCCAGCAGCCTCAGACAGAATTTGAACTATGGCTACACCTTC.

The chain links TRBV30 to TRBJ1-2, with 7 bases identical to TRBD1. The CDR3 runs to 13 residues. The germline V gene has CDR1 GTSNPN and CDR2 SVGIG (reference sequence). With V trimmed by 6 bases and J by 4 bases, 8 bases remained unmatched. Written as DNA, the CDR3 is TGTGCCTGTTCAGGGGAGGGGGCCTATGGCTACACCTTC. Translating gives CACSGEGAYGYTF.